This entry lists 11 T cell receptor beta chains sequenced from one sample in a study of Graves' ophthalmopathy and Graves' hyperthyroidism. Amplifying from RNA transcripts, the study obtained TCR beta CDR3 regions. The authors performed first-round RT-PCR with HTBI primers and then a second-round multiplex PCR. From the multiplex PCR reads, TCRdb called clonotypes with MiXCR, one entry per CDR3 protein. Of a few hundred thousand distinct CDR3 sequences in the sample, about 16% were seen once. Sequenced material: peripheral blood. Receptors originate from a woman under 30 with stable Graves' hyperthyroidism.

This clonotype was picked up many times. The chain carries TRBV7-3 and TRBJ1-1; D is perhaps TRBD1 (5 bases). Trimming took 1 base from V and 4 from J, leaving 10 bases between them. Germline V gene data show CDR1 as SGHTA and CDR2 as FQGTGA. The CDR3 has 14 amino acids. The CDR3 DNA is TGTGCCAGCAGCTTAAGCGCAGGGAGCACTGAAGCTTTCTTT. Its translation: CASSLSAGSTEAFF. The full variable domain, with the rest looked up from reference TRBV7-3 and TRBJ1-1, is GAGVSQTPSNKVTEKGKYVELRCDPISGHTALYWYRQSLGQGPEFLIYFQGTGAADDSGLPNDRFFAVRPEGSVSTLKIQRTERGDSAVYLCASSLSAGSTEAFFGQGTRLTVV.

V usage is TRBV12-3 or TRBV12-4 and J usage is TRBJ2-7, with D unclear. V gave up 3 bases and J gave up 6 bases, with 15 bases separating them. The CDR3 has 14 amino acids. The CDR3 region has the DNA TGTGCCAGCAGTTTTAGTAGTAGTCGAGGCGAGCAGTACTTC. Translated, it gives CASSFSSSRGEQYF.

There are many counts of this clonotype. CDR3: CASSYLGEAGYEQYF. CDR3 coding DNA: TGTGCCAGCAGTTACCTGGGGGAAGCTGGTTACGAGCAGTACTTC. The chain recombines TRBV6-2 or TRBV6-3 with TRBJ2-7; D is tentatively TRBD1 or TRBD2 (5 bases each). V lost 2 bases to trimming and J lost 4 bases, with 15 bases between them. Germline values: CDR1 MNHEY, CDR2 SVGEGT. The CDR3 length is 15 residues.

This clonotype occurred many times. This chain connects TRBV5-1 to TRBJ1-2; TRBD1 might be the D (6 bases). Germline V CDR1 and CDR2: SGHRS, YFSETQ. The CDR3 spans 13 residues. The V end was cut by 3 bases, the J end by 8 bases, with 14 bases between. The CDR3 DNA is TGCGCCAGCAGCTCACAGGGTTCTAAAGGCTACACCTTC. It codes for CASSSQGSKGYTF.

This clonotype was detected ten times or more. V gene TRBV12-5 combines with J gene TRBJ1-2, with D unresolved. Germline CDR1 LGHNT, CDR2 FRNRAP. V lost 7 bases and J lost 0, with 21 bases in between. CDR3 length equals 17 residues. CDR3 sequence: CASVGLPYNPTNYGYTF. CDR3 nucleotide sequence: TGTGCTAGTGTCGGCCTGCCATACAACCCAACTAACTATGGCTACACCTTC.

This clonotype was observed many times. The V call is TRBV12-3 or TRBV12-4, the J call TRBJ2-2; 14 bases are a match to TRBD2. J lost 0 bases, V lost 0 bases, and 3 bases had no gene match. The CDR3 sequence is 19 residues long. This CDR3 reads CASSLARLAGGPNTGELFF. CDR3 nucleotide sequence: TGTGCCAGCAGTTTAGCCCGACTAGCGGGGGGGCCGAACACCGGGGAGCTGTTTTTT.

At least ten counts were recorded for this clonotype. The chain couples TRBV20-1 to TRBJ2-2; D is uncertain. Germline V CDR1 and CDR2: DFQATT, SNEGSKA (reference sequence). V was clipped by 2 bases and J by 6 bases, with 13 bases between them. The CDR3 length is 14 residues. CDR3 protein: CSARQTHRSGELFF. The CDR3, as DNA: TGCAGTGCTAGACAGACTCACCGGTCCGGGGAGCTGTTTTTT.

This clonotype was seen at least ten times. This chain connects TRBV12-3 or TRBV12-4 to TRBJ1-2; no clear D. Trimming shortened V by 5 bases and J by 4 bases, and 14 bases separated the two germline ends. This CDR3 comprises 14 residues. Written as DNA, the CDR3 is TGTGCCAGCAGTCCGACCCCCAGTGTCTATGGCTACACCTTC. It translates to CASSPTPSVYGYTF.

This clonotype was detected many times. The CDR3 region is CASSAFGDTEAFF. The CDR3 nucleotides read TGTGCCAGCAGTGCGTTTGGTGACACTGAAGCTTTCTTT. The chain couples TRBV6-1 to TRBJ1-1; D gene unclear. V was clipped by 4 bases and J by 3 bases, with 9 bases between them. The CDR3 is 13 amino acids. CDR1 and CDR2 (germline): MNHNS, SASEGT.

This clonotype was detected a few times. This sequence joins TRBV19 and TRBJ2-7; D could derive from TRBD1 or TRBD2 (5 bases each). The CDR3 sequence is 14 residues long. CDR1 is LNHDA, CDR2 SQIVND, per germline (reference sequence). V was pared by 4 bases and J by 0 bases, with 10 bases between. This chain's CDR3 is CASSRPGSSYEQYF. Here the CDR3 DNA reads TGTGCCAGTAGTAGGCCAGGGAGCTCCTACGAGCAGTACTTC.

This clonotype was detected many times. The rearrangement links TRBV11-2 to TRBJ1-1; D not resolved. Trimming removed 2 bases at V and 5 bases at J, with 12 bases between. The CDR3 is 14 amino acids. Germline CDR1 reads SGHAT; CDR2 reads FQNNGV. This CDR3 reads CASSLYVGGTEAFF. DNA for the CDR3: TGTGCCAGCAGCTTATACGTTGGAGGAACTGAAGCTTTCTTT.